The 12 T cell receptor beta chains presented below share a single source sample, sequenced in a study of a mutant IDH1 vaccine in newly diagnosed glioma. Time point denoted: week 11, during vaccination. In the vaccine, a single dose held 300 ug of the mutant IDH1 20-mer peptide, along with topical imiquimod. The table came from immunoSEQ multiplex PCR; TCRdb's copy has only in-frame clones and leaves some out. This table holds 110,000 or so clones, 85% to 90% found once. For these receptors, no antigen is known. The source was PBMCs, collected from a glioma patient whose treatment included an IDH1 peptide vaccine. These receptors were obtained from a woman between 45 and 65 years old with glioma.

V gene TRBV29-1 combines with J gene TRBJ2-6, with no clear D. Trimming took off 4 bases at V and 4 bases at J, with 11 bases between the two ends. The germline V gene has CDR1 SQVTM and CDR2 ANQGSEA. This CDR3 has 14 residues. The CDR3 is CSVVGSSGANVLTF. DNA for the CDR3: TGCAGCGTTGTTGGCAGTTCAGGGGCCAACGTCCTGACTTTC.

This chain connects TRBV19 to TRBJ2-1; no reliable D call. Between the trimmed V and J ends, which lost 6 bases and 0 bases, there was a span of 12 bases. The CDR3 spans 15 residues. From germline, CDR1 is LNHDA and CDR2 SQIVND (reference sequence). CDR3 region: CASRRTYDSYNEQFF. In DNA form, the CDR3 reads TGTGCCAGTAGAAGGACGTACGACTCCTACAATGAGCAGTTCTTC.

This sequence joins TRBV9 and TRBJ1-2; TRBD1 might be the D (5 bases). Deletions cut 4 bases from V and 8 bases from J, with 21 bases between. CDR3 length: 15 amino acids. Germline V lookup: CDR1 SGDLS, CDR2 YYNGEE. CDR3 in DNA: TGTGCCAGCAGCCCTCGAACCGGGACCAGGGAGGGCTACACCTTC. Its translation: CASSPRTGTREGYTF.

This chain connects TRBV4-1 to TRBJ2-5; D is perhaps TRBD1 or TRBD2 (6 bases each). Germline V gene data show CDR1 as MGHRA and CDR2 as YSYEKL. This CDR3 contains 17 residues. V was pared by 0 bases and J by 0 bases, with 14 bases between. The CDR3 DNA follows: TGCGCCAGCAGCCAAGAACGCGGGACAACACACCAAGAGACCCAGTACTTC. It yields the protein CASSQERGTTHQETQYF.

This clone has a handful of counts. CDR3 in amino acids: CASSQGWNQPQHF. For the CDR3, the DNA is TGTGCCAGCAGCCAGGGTTGGAATCAGCCCCAGCATTTT. The J gene is TRBJ1-5, the V gene TRBV14; D unclear. The CDR3 runs to 13 residues. Deletions cut 3 bases from V and 4 bases from J, with 7 bases between. Germline V gives CDR1 SGHDN, CDR2 FVKESK.

The chain carries TRBV19 and TRBJ1-1; 7 nucleotides align to TRBD1. The CDR3 loop spans 11 amino acids. In germline, CDR1 is LNHDA, CDR2 SQIVND (reference sequence). V shed 6 bases and J 7 bases; nucleotides not matched to a gene: 2. The CDR3: CASRRDSEAFF. The CDR3 nucleotides are TGTGCCAGTAGGCGGGACAGTGAAGCTTTCTTT.

The chain uses TRBV6-5 and TRBJ1-1; D is ambiguous. V was clipped by 3 bases and J by 5 bases, with 10 bases between them. Germline values: CDR1 MNHEY, CDR2 SVGAGI. The length of the CDR3 is 13 residues. CDR3 loop: CASSYRGGTEAFF. The DNA of the CDR3 is TGTGCCAGCAGTTATAGAGGAGGAACTGAAGCTTTCTTT.

The chain employs TRBV9 and TRBJ1-2; D is ambiguous. The germline gives CDR1 SGDLS, CDR2 YYNGEE. The ends were cut back, 0 bases at V and 8 bases at J, with 8 bases in the middle. The CDR3 sequence is 12 residues long. CDR3 residues: CASSVDSWGYTF. CDR3 nucleotide sequence: TGTGCCAGCAGCGTAGACAGTTGGGGCTACACCTTC. The full variable domain, rest sourced from reference TRBV9 and TRBJ1-2, is DSGVTQTPKHLITATGQRVTLRCSPRSGDLSVYWYQQSLDQGLQFLIQYYNGEERAKGNILERFSAQQFPDLHSELNLSSLELGDSALYFCASSVDSWGYTFGSGTRLTVV.

This sequence joins TRBV6-5 and TRBJ2-5; 9 bases fit TRBD1. The J call is uncertain, as TRBJ2-7 better fits the DNA end. The CDR3 has 14 amino acids. Germline CDR1 reads MNHEY; CDR2 reads SVGAGI. DNA of the CDR3: TGTGCCAGCAGTTCCGGGACAGGGACCTACGAGCAGTACTTC. This sequence encodes CASSSGTGTYEQYF.

Only one count was recorded for this clone. The rearrangement joins TRBV7-6 to TRBJ2-5; 10 nucleotides align to TRBD2. CDR1 and CDR2 from the germline V gene are SGHVS and FNYEAQ. V lost 5 bases to trimming and J lost 5 bases; unmatched junction nucleotides: 2. The CDR3 spans 13 residues. The CDR3 reads CASSRTSGETQYF. The CDR3 DNA sequence: TGTGCCAGCAGCCGGACTAGCGGCGAGACCCAGTACTTC.

The chain employs TRBV28 and TRBJ2-3; 7 bases are shared with TRBD1. Germline loops: CDR1 MDHEN, CDR2 SYDVKM. V dropped 6 bases and J dropped 4; count of bases not matched to a gene: 13. The CDR3 runs to 16 residues. Here the CDR3 reads CASSLTGVSSSDTQYF. The CDR3 nucleotides are TGTGCCAGCAGCCTTACAGGGGTTAGTAGTTCAGATACGCAGTATTTT. Full variable domain (remainder filled in from reference TRBV28 and TRBJ2-3): DVKVTQSSRYLVKRTGEKVFLECVQDMDHENMFWYRQDPGLGLRLIYFSYDVKMKEKGDIPEGYSVSREKKERFSLILESASTNQTSMYLCASSLTGVSSSDTQYFGPGTRLTVL.

The V call is TRBV5-1, the J call TRBJ1-4; D may be TRBD1 (5 bases). The CDR3 contains 14 residues. V dropped 4 bases and J dropped 6 bases, with 13 bases sitting between them. Germline CDR1 reads SGHRS; CDR2 reads YFSETQ. CDR3 DNA: TGCGCCAGCAGCCGGGACTCTCTTTATGAAAAACTGTTTTTT. Translated, it gives CASSRDSLYEKLFF.